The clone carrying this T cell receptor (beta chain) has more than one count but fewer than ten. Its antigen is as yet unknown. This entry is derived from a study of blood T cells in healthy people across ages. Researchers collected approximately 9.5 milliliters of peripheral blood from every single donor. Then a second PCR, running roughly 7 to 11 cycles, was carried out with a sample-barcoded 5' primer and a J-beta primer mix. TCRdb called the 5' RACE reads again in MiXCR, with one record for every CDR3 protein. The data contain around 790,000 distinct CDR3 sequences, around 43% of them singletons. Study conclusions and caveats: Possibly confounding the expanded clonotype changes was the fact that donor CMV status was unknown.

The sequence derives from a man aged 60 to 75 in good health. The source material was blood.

CDR3: CASSFGVRLETQYF. CDR3 in DNA: TGTGCCAGCAGCTTCGGAGTCAGATTGGAGACCCAGTACTTC. This chain links TRBV7-8 with TRBJ2-5; unclear D gene. CDR3 length equals 14 residues. Germline V CDR1 and CDR2: SGHVS, FQNEAQ. V dropped 3 bases and J dropped 5 bases, with 13 bases sitting between them.